The clone carrying this T cell receptor beta chain has more than one count but fewer than ten. What it binds is unknown. V lost 2 bases and J lost 11, with 14 bases in between. The CDR3 covers 14 residues. Germline V gene sequence: CDR1 SGHRS, CDR2 YFSETQ. It was through 5'RACE template switching that TCR cDNA was made, with a universal primer site and UMIs added. TCRdb passed the 5' RACE reads through MiXCR, listing each CDR3 protein once. The sample shows 400,000 or so distinct CDR3 sequences, around a tenth of them seen only once. The data stem from a study of T cells after yellow fever vaccination. Notes on the study in general: CD4 and CD8 compartments shared a small share of clonotypes. The secondary T-cell response peaked on day 5, not day 15, but was weaker.

The sequence was collected from a man younger than 30 who received the YFV17D yellow fever vaccine. The J gene is TRBJ1-6, the V gene TRBV5-1; no clear D. Sequenced here: PBMCs, sampled on the day of the first yellow fever vaccination. The CDR3 sequence: CASSLEGSGAPLHF. The CDR3, as DNA: TGCGCCAGCAGCTTAGAAGGGTCTGGGGCACCCCTCCACTTT.